The 27 T cell receptor beta chains below were found in one sample sequenced in a study of T cells after yellow fever vaccination. A single record per CDR3 protein comes from TCRdb applying MiXCR to the 5' RACE reads. The sample carries 250,000 to 350,000 distinct CDR3 sequences, around 7% recorded once. The sequences come from PBMCs, collected 45 days after the first yellow fever vaccination. The receptor set was obtained from a man between 18 and 35 years old who received the YFV17D yellow fever vaccine.

This sequence joins TRBV10-3 and TRBJ2-5, with D tentatively TRBD1 or TRBD2 (5 bases each). With 11 bases removed from V and 1 base from J, the gap between germline ends came to 17 bases. CDR3 size: 14 residues. Germline V gene sequence: CDR1 ENHRY, CDR2 SYGVKD. The CDR3 region is CAVSPAGTQETQYF. DNA of the CDR3: TGTGCCGTTTCCCCGGCAGGGACCCAAGAGACCCAGTACTTC.

This chain joins TRBV6-2 or TRBV6-3 and TRBJ2-5, with 10 bases fitting TRBD1. The germline V gene has CDR1 MNHEY and CDR2 SVGEGT. The trim removed 1 base at V and 5 bases at J, leaving 4 bases unmatched. The CDR3 length is 15 residues. The CDR3 loop reads CASSYLTGGPETQYF. The CDR3 bases are TGTGCCAGCAGTTACTTGACAGGGGGCCCGGAGACCCAGTACTTC.

The J gene is TRBJ2-3, the V gene TRBV12-3 or TRBV12-4; 7 bases map to TRBD2. This CDR3 is built from 17 residues. After removal of 4 bases from V and 0 bases from J, the junction contained 10 bases not matched to a gene. CDR3 nucleotide sequence: TGTGCCAGCAGTTACCGGGGGAGGGGAAAGAGCACAGATACGCAGTATTTT. It encodes CASSYRGRGKSTDTQYF.

The chain links TRBV5-5 to TRBJ1-5; no reliable D call. The length of the CDR3 is 15 residues. Germline CDR1 is SGHKS and CDR2 is YYEKEE (reference sequence). V lost 3 bases, J lost 0 bases, and 10 bases lay in between. For the CDR3, the DNA is TGTGCCAGCAGCTCCACGAGGTATAGCAATCAGCCCCAGCATTTT. This encodes CASSSTRYSNQPQHF.

This chain uses TRBV5-1 with TRBJ2-7; 10 bases map to TRBD1. The CDR3 runs 15 residues. Germline V gene lookup returns CDR1 SGHRS and CDR2 YFSETQ. The V and J ends lost 6 bases and 4 bases, in that order; junction bases with no gene match: 10. The CDR3 DNA sequence: TGCGCCAGCACACGGACAGGGGGGGGCCAATACGAGCAGTACTTC. Its protein product is CASTRTGGGQYEQYF.

The rearrangement uses TRBV9 and TRBJ1-1; TRBD1 is a possible D gene (6 bases). V gave up 0 bases and J gave up 0 bases, with 6 bases separating them. CDR3 length: 14 residues. Germline CDR1 and CDR2: SGDLS and YYNGEE. In DNA form, the CDR3 reads TGTGCCAGCAGCGTAGAGGGGGTGAACACTGAAGCTTTCTTT. Translation: CASSVEGVNTEAFF.

This chain uses TRBV7-3 with TRBJ2-3; 12 bases are a match to TRBD2. Germline lookup yields CDR1 SGHTA and CDR2 FQGTGA. V gave up 1 base and J gave up 1 base; unmatched junction bases: 6. CDR3 length: 18 residues. The CDR3 region is CASSLIASGGAGTDTQYF. CDR3 bases: TGTGCCAGCAGCTTAATCGCTAGCGGGGGGGCGGGCACAGATACGCAGTATTTT.

The V gene is TRBV12-3 or TRBV12-4, the J gene TRBJ2-7; 9 bases are shared with TRBD2. CDR3 length: 13 amino acids. V shed 6 bases, J shed 3 bases, and the junction held 3 bases outside the gene matches. CDR3 nucleotide sequence: TGTGCCAGCAGAGTGACTAGCGGCTACGAGCAGTACTTC. Encoded protein: CASRVTSGYEQYF.

This clonotype was detected ten times or more. The CDR3 here is CASSDPGQGKNQPQHF. CDR3 DNA: TGTGCCAGCAGTGATCCGGGACAGGGCAAGAATCAGCCCCAGCATTTT. This chain links TRBV6-1 with TRBJ1-5; TRBD1 matches at 9 bases. Germline V gene sequence: CDR1 MNHNS, CDR2 SASEGT. J was trimmed by 4 bases and V by 3 bases; bases with no gene match: 7. The CDR3 covers 16 residues.

This clonotype was counted between two and nine times. This chain links TRBV7-8 with TRBJ2-3; D possibly corresponds to TRBD2 (6 bases). The CDR3 is 15 residues long. Between the trimmed V and J ends, which lost 7 bases and 2 bases, there was a span of 16 bases. Germline CDR1 SGHVS, CDR2 FQNEAQ. This CDR3 is CASTQSGDPTDTQYF. DNA of the CDR3: TGTGCCAGCACTCAATCGGGGGACCCCACAGATACGCAGTATTTT.

This clonotype was seen a few times. The V call is TRBV10-2, the J call TRBJ2-1; D tentatively reads TRBD1 or TRBD2 (5 bases each). The V gene lost 7 bases and the J gene lost 8 bases, with 21 bases spanning the gap. The CDR3 spans 15 residues. The V gene's germline CDR1 is WSHSY and CDR2 SAAADI. The chain's CDR3 is CASTSTGTPWDEQFF. DNA of the CDR3: TGCGCCAGCACCTCTACCGGGACCCCCTGGGATGAGCAGTTCTTC.

This clonotype was detected a few times. The chain is built from TRBV12-3 or TRBV12-4 and TRBJ2-7; D assignment may be TRBD1 or TRBD2 (5 bases each). This CDR3 is built from 14 residues. The germline V and J ends were trimmed by 3 bases and 1 base, with 10 bases remaining between them. CDR3 residues: CASSFGDGSYEQYF. The CDR3 bases are TGTGCCAGCAGTTTCGGGGACGGATCCTACGAGCAGTACTTC.

This clonotype was counted a few times. This chain uses TRBV6-2 or TRBV6-3 with TRBJ2-7, with a weak D call TRBD1 (5 bases). Trimming pared 2 bases from V and 3 bases from J, leaving 8 bases between. The CDR3 spans 13 residues. From germline, CDR1 is MNHEY and CDR2 SVGEGT. CDR3 sequence: CASSYATGYEQYV. The DNA of the CDR3 is TGTGCCAGCAGTTACGCAACAGGCTACGAGCAGTACGTC.

This clonotype was seen many times. CDR3 bases: TGCGCCAGCAGCCCGGGTGGAGACAATGAGCAGTTCTTC. Its translation is CASSPGGDNEQFF. The chain carries TRBV5-1 and TRBJ2-1; D is ambiguous. CDR1 and CDR2 (germline): SGHRS, YFSETQ. Between the trimmed V and J ends, which lost 4 bases and 5 bases, there was a span of 10 bases. The CDR3 has 13 amino acids.

At least ten counts were recorded for this clonotype. The chain carries TRBV7-3 and TRBJ2-7, with D maybe TRBD2 (7 bases). The V end lost 0 bases, the J end lost 5 bases, and 8 bases lay between the germline ends. CDR3 length: 13 amino acids. Germline assignment: CDR1 SGHTA and CDR2 FQGTGA. The CDR3 DNA reads TGTGCCAGCAGCTTAACAGGGGGGGACGAGCAGTACGTC. This encodes CASSLTGGDEQYV.

This clonotype was seen many times. This chain joins TRBV5-1 and TRBJ2-7; no firm D call. V was pared by 0 bases and J by 7 bases, with 11 bases between. This CDR3 spans 13 amino acids. Germline CDR1 and CDR2: SGHRS and YFSETQ. The CDR3 bases are TGCGCCAGCAGCTTGGTTGTCCGTGAGGAGCAGTACTTC. Protein: CASSLVVREEQYF.

The V and J genes are TRBV6-5 and TRBJ2-1; 14 bases are shared with TRBD2. This CDR3 is 16 amino acids long. Trimming removed 5 bases from V and 7 bases from J; junction bases left unmatched: 7. Germline values: CDR1 MNHEY, CDR2 SVGAGI. The CDR3 DNA sequence: TGTGCCAGCAGTAGACTAGCGGGGGGGCCTAAGAATGAGCAGTTCTTC. Its translation is CASSRLAGGPKNEQFF.

The rearrangement uses TRBV7-2 and TRBJ2-5, with D unclear. Trimming took 3 bases from V and 2 from J, leaving 10 bases between them. The CDR3 is 14 residues long. CDR1 SGHTA and CDR2 FQGNSA come from the germline V gene. The CDR3 nucleotides are TGTGCCAGCAGCTTGTCCCCGGCGCAAGAGACCCAGTACTTC. Translating gives CASSLSPAQETQYF. The whole variable domain, filled in from reference TRBV7-2 and TRBJ2-5, reads GAGVSQSPSNKVTEKGKDVELRCDPISGHTALYWYRQSLGQGLEFLIYFQGNSAPDKSGLPSDRFSAERTGGSVSTLTIQRTQQEDSAVYLCASSLSPAQETQYFGPGTRLLVL.

This clonotype was seen a handful of times. CDR3 region: CASTRTPSGEQYV. The CDR3 DNA is TGTGCCAGCACCCGAACCCCGTCCGGCGAGCAGTACGTC. The chain recombines TRBV7-9 with TRBJ2-7; D gene ambiguous. The CDR3 spans 13 residues. Germline V gene sequence: CDR1 SEHNR, CDR2 FQNEAQ (reference sequence). V was pared by 7 bases and J by 6 bases, with 16 bases between.

The chain uses TRBV4-3 and TRBJ1-5; no reliable D call. V lost 0 bases and J 4 bases, leaving 4 bases between the germline ends. Germline V gene sequence: CDR1 LGHNA, CDR2 YSLEER. The CDR3 covers 13 residues. CDR3: CASSQEWNQPQHF. Here the CDR3 DNA reads TGCGCCAGCAGCCAAGAGTGGAATCAGCCCCAGCATTTT.

The chain couples TRBV4-2 to TRBJ2-3; perhaps D is TRBD1 or TRBD2 (5 bases each). This CDR3 has 17 amino acids. The ends were cut back, 3 bases at V and 1 base at J, with 17 bases in the middle. In germline, CDR1 is LGHNA, CDR2 YNFKEQ. Here the CDR3 reads CASSQEIRDAGTDTQYF. DNA of the CDR3: TGTGCCAGCAGCCAGGAAATCCGGGACGCAGGCACAGATACGCAGTATTTT.

This clonotype occurred many times. The J gene is TRBJ1-2, the V gene TRBV20-1; D is perhaps TRBD1 (5 bases). Germline loops: CDR1 DFQATT, CDR2 SNEGSKA (reference sequence). Trimming shortened V by 6 bases and J by 3 bases, and 14 bases separated the two germline ends. This CDR3 contains 13 residues. CDR3 sequence: CSASGRNHYGYTF. As DNA, the CDR3 is TGCAGTGCCTCGGGACGGAACCACTATGGCTACACCTTC.

The chain's CDR3 is CASSLPAGGTNEQFF. Here the CDR3 DNA reads TGCGCCAGCAGCCTTCCAGCGGGGGGGACAAATGAGCAGTTCTTC. This rearrangement joins TRBV4-1 to TRBJ2-1; 10 nucleotides line up with TRBD2. CDR1 is MGHRA and CDR2 is YSYEKL in the germline V gene. This CDR3 region has 15 residues. V trimming: 4 bases; J trimming: 7 bases; junction bases outside the gene matches: 7.

This clonotype was counted between two and nine times. V usage is TRBV11-2 and J usage is TRBJ2-1; D not resolved. The CDR3 is 14 residues long. CDR1 and CDR2 from the germline V gene are SGHAT and FQNNGV. V dropped 0 bases and J dropped 8 bases, with 11 bases sitting between them. The CDR3 loop reads CASSLDHSAYEQFF. The CDR3 bases are TGTGCCAGCAGCTTAGACCACAGTGCATATGAGCAGTTCTTC.

The chain joins TRBV18 to TRBJ2-2; D remains unclear. Trimming removed 8 bases at V and 5 bases at J, with 9 bases between. The CDR3 has 12 amino acids. The germline CDR1 and CDR2 sequences are KGHSH and LQKENI. CDR3 amino acids: CASTDPTGELFF. CDR3 sequence (DNA): TGTGCCAGCACCGATCCAACCGGGGAGCTGTTTTTT.

V is TRBV7-3 and J is TRBJ2-6; maybe TRBD2 (6 bases). V was shortened by 3 bases and J by 4 bases, with 19 bases between the two germline ends. Germline CDR1 reads SGHTA; CDR2 reads FQGTGA. The CDR3 loop spans 18 amino acids. The CDR3 coding sequence is TGTGCCAGCAGCTTGAGGGGTGCCCGGGGGTTGGGGGCCAACGTCCTGACTTTC. It specifies CASSLRGARGLGANVLTF.

This clonotype was found a few times. The chain uses TRBV6-1 and TRBJ2-7; D gene ambiguous. This CDR3 comprises 15 residues. The germline V and J ends were trimmed by 6 bases and 0 bases, with 15 bases remaining between them. CDR1 MNHNS and CDR2 SASEGT come from the germline V gene. The CDR3 region has the DNA TGTGCCAGCAGCCGGGCTGGACGGAGCTCCTACGAGCAGTACTTC. It codes for CASSRAGRSSYEQYF.